This T cell receptor (beta chain) is drawn from a study of response to subunit inactivated influenza vaccine. MiXCR, applied by TCRdb to the RT-PCR reads, yields one record per CDR3 protein. The table lists 800,000 to 1,000,000 distinct CDR3 sequences, about 20% of them singletons, with roughly a tenth in the top ten. Broader study findings: The authors suggested that every seasonal influenza vaccination recruits few new T cells.

This clonotype was observed a few times. Its antigen is unidentified. The sample consisted of PBMCs from blood, taken less than 6 days after vaccination. This TCR was sampled from a man between 45 and 60 years old who received an inactivated influenza vaccine.

CDR3 DNA: TGCAGCGTTGAAGATCCGGACGCCATATATTTT. This codes for CSVEDPDAIYF. The chain joins TRBV29-1 to TRBJ1-3; no reliable D call. V was cut by 0 bases and J by 11 bases, with 8 bases left in between. Germline CDR1 is SQVTM and CDR2 is ANQGSEA. The CDR3 runs 11 residues. The full variable domain, its missing parts supplied by reference TRBV29-1 and TRBJ1-3, is SAVISQKPSRDICQRGTSLTIQCQVDSQVTMMFWYRQQPGQSLTLIATANQGSEATYESGFVIDKFPISRPNLTFSTLTVSNMSPEDSSIYLCSVEDPDAIYFGEGSWLTVV.